This record covers a single T cell receptor (beta chain). This sample is part of a study of T cell repertoires in cytomegalovirus infection. The germline gives CDR1 SGHTA, CDR2 FQGNSA. The CDR3 sequence is 18 residues long. V was shortened by 4 bases and J by 4 bases, with 20 bases between the two germline ends. TCRdb redid the calling of the reads with MiXCR, one entry per CDR3 protein. The data contain hundreds of thousands of distinct CDR3 sequences, approximately 25% of them seen just once; the ten biggest clones take up roughly 8%. The sequence derives from a human donor in good health (CMV status not recorded). Some clones in this sample may be carry-over from other donors' samples. The sample consisted of CD8+ T cells from PBMCs. This chain connects TRBV7-2 to TRBJ1-6; D may be TRBD1 (6 bases). CDR3 protein: CASSSGVGNPIYNSPLHF. The CDR3 DNA reads as TGTGCCAGCAGCTCAGGGGTCGGAAATCCAATATATAATTCACCCCTCCACTTT. The entire variable domain, with the rest obtained from reference TRBV7-2 and TRBJ1-6, is as follows: GAGVSQSPSNKVTEKGKDVELRCDPISGHTALYWYRQSLGQGLEFLIYFQGNSAPDKSGLPSDRFSAERTGGSVSTLTIQRTQQEDSAVYLCASSSGVGNPIYNSPLHFGNGTRLTVT.